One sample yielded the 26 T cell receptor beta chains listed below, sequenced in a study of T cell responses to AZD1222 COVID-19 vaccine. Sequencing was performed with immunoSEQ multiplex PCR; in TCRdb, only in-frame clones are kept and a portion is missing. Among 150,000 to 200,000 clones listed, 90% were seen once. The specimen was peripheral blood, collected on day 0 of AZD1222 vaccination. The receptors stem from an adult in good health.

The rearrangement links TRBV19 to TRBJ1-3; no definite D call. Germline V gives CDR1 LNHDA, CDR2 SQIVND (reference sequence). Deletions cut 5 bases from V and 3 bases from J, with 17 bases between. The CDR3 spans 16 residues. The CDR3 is CASSAGRTGIGNTIYF. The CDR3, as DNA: TGTGCCAGTAGTGCAGGCCGCACGGGGATTGGAAACACCATATATTTT.

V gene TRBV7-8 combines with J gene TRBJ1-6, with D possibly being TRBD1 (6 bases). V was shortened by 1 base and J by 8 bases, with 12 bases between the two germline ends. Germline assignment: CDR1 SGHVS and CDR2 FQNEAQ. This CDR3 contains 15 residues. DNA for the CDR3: TGTGCCAGCAGCTTAGTAGTCAGGGGTGATTCACCCCTCCACTTT. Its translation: CASSLVVRGDSPLHF.

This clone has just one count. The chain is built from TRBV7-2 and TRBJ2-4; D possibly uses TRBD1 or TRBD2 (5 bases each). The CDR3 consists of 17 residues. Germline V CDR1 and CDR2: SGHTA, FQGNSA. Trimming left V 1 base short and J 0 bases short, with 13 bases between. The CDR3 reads CASSLEGTGLAKNIQYF. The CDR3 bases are TGTGCCAGCAGCTTAGAGGGCACAGGACTAGCCAAAAACATTCAGTACTTC.

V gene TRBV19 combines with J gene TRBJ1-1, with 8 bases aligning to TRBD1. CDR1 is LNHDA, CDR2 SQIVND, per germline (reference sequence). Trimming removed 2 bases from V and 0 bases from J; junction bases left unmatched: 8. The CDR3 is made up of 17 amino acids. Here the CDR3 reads CASSIPPRGRLNTEAFF. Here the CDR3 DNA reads TGTGCCAGTAGTATACCCCCCAGGGGGCGCCTGAACACTGAAGCTTTCTTT.

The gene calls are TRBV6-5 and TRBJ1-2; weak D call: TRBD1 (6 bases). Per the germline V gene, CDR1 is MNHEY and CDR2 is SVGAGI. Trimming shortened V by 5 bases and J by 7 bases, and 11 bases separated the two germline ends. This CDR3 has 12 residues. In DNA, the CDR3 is TGTGCCAGCAGTACAGGGTCGTCTGGCTACACCTTC. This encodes CASSTGSSGYTF.

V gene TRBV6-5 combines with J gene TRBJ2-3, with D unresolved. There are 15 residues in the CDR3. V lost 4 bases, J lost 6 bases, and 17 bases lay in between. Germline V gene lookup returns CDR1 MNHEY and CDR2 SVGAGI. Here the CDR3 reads CASSSPRSSVDTQYF. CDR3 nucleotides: TGTGCCAGCAGTTCTCCTCGTTCCTCGGTGGATACGCAGTATTTT.

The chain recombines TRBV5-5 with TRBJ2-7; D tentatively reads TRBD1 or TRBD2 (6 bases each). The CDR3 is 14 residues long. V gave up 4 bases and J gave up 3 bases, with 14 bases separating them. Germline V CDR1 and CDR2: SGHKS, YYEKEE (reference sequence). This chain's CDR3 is CASSNPGGHYEQYF. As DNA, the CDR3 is TGTGCCAGCAGCAACCCCGGGGGACACTACGAGCAGTACTTC.

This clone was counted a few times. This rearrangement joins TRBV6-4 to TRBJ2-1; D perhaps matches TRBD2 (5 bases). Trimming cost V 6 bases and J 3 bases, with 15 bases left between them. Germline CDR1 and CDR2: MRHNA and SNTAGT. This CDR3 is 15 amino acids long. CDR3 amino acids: CASSRRGGDYNEQFF. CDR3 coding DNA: TGTGCCAGCAGCCGTCGAGGAGGCGACTACAATGAGCAGTTCTTC.

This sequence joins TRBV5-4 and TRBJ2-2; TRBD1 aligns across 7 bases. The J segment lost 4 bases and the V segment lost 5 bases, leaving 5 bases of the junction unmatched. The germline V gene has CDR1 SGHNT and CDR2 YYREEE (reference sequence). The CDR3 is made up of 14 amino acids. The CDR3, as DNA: TGTGCCAGCAGTCCGGGACAGCCCACCGGGGAGCTGTTTTTT. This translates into CASSPGQPTGELFF. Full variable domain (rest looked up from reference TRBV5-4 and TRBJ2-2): ETGVTQSPTHLIKTRGQQVTLRCSSQSGHNTVSWYQQALGQGPQFIFQYYREEENGRGNFPPRFSGLQFPNYSSELNVNALELDDSALYLCASSPGQPTGELFFGEGSRLTVL.

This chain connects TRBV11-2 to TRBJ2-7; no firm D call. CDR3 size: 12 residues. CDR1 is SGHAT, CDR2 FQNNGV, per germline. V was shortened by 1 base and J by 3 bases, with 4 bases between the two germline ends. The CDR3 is CASSLGSYEQYF. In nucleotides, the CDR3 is TGTGCCAGCAGCTTAGGCAGCTACGAGCAGTACTTC.

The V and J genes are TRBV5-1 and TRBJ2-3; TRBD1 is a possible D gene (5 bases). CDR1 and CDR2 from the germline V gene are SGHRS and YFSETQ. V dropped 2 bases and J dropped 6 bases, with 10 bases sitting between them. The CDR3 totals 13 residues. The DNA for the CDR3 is TGCGCCAGCAGCTTAGGGCAGGGCGATACGCAGTATTTT. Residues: CASSLGQGDTQYF.

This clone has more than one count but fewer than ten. This chain's CDR3 is CASSTPRGGANTGELFF. The CDR3 coding sequence is TGTGCCAGCAGTACCCCGCGGGGGGGCGCGAACACCGGGGAGCTGTTTTTT. This rearrangement joins TRBV6-2 or TRBV6-3 to TRBJ2-2, with 9 positions matching TRBD2. Germline V gives CDR1 MNHEY, CDR2 SVGEGT. Losses at the gene ends were 5 bases for V and 0 bases for J; bases not matched to a gene: 7. CDR3 size: 17 residues.

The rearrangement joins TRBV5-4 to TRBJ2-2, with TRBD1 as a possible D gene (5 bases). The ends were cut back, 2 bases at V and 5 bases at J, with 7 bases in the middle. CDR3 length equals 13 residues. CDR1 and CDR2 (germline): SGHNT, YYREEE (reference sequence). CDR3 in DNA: TGTGCCAGCAGCTTTTCAGGGACCGGGGAGCTGTTTTTT. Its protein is CASSFSGTGELFF.

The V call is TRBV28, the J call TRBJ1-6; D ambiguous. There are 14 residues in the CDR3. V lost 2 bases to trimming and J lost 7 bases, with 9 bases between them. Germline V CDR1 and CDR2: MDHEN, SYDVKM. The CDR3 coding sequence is TGTGCCAGCAGTTTACAGGTGGGGAATTCACCCCTCCACTTT. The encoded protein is CASSLQVGNSPLHF.

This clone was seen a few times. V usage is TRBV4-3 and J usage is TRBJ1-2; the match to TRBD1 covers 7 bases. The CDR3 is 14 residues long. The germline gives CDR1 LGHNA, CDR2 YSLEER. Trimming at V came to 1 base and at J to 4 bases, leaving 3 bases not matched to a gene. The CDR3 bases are TGCGCCAGCAGCCAAGGGACAGGATCCTATGGCTACACCTTC. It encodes CASSQGTGSYGYTF.

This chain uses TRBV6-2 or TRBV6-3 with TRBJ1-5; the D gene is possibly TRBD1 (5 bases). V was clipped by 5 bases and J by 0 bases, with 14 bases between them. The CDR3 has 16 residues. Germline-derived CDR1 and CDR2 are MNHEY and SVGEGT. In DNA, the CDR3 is TGTGCCAGCAGTCCCGGGACGGAGCATAGCAATCAGCCCCAGCATTTT. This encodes CASSPGTEHSNQPQHF.

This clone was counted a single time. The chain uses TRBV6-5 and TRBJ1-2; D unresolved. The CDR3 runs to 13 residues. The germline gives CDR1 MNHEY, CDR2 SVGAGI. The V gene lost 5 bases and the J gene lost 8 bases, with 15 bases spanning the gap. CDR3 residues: CASSRTAIPGYTF. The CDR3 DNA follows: TGTGCCAGCAGTCGGACCGCCATCCCAGGCTACACCTTC.

This CDR3 is CASTRGFAYEQYF. The CDR3 DNA reads as TGTGCCAGCACCCGGGGCTTCGCCTACGAGCAGTACTTC. The rearrangement uses TRBV6-5 and TRBJ2-7, with D possibly being TRBD1 or TRBD2 (5 bases each). Germline-derived CDR1 and CDR2 are MNHEY and SVGAGI. Trimming pared 7 bases from V and 2 bases from J, leaving 12 bases between. This CDR3 is built from 13 residues.

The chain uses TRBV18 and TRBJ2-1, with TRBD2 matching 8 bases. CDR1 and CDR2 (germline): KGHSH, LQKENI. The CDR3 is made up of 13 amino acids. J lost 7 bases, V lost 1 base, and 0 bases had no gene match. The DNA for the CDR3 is TGTGCCAGCTCACCACTAGCGGGGAATGAGCAGTTCTTC. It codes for CASSPLAGNEQFF.

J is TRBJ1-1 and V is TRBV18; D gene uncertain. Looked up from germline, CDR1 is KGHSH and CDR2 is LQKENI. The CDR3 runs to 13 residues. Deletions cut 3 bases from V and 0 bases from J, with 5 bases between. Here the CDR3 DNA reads TGTGCCAGCTCACCTCAGATGAACACTGAAGCTTTCTTT. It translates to CASSPQMNTEAFF.

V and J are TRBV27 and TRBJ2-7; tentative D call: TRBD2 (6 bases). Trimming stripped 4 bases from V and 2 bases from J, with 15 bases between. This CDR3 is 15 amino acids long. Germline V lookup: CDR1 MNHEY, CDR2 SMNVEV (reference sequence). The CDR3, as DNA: TGTGCCAGCAGTTCCCAGGGAGGAACCACCTACGAGCAGTACTTC. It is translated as CASSSQGGTTYEQYF.

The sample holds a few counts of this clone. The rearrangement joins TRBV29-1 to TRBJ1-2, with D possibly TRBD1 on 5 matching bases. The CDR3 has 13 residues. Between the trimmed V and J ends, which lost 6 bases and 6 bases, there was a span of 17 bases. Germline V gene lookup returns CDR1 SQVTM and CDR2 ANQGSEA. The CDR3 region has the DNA TGCAGCGTGGCCAGGGAGAAGGTGGATGGCTACACCTTC. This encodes CSVAREKVDGYTF. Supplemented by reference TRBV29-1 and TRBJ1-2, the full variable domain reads SAVISQKPSRDICQRGTSLTIQCQVDSQVTMMFWYRQQPGQSLTLIATANQGSEATYESGFVIDKFPISRPNLTFSTLTVSNMSPEDSSIYLCSVAREKVDGYTFGSGTRLTVV.

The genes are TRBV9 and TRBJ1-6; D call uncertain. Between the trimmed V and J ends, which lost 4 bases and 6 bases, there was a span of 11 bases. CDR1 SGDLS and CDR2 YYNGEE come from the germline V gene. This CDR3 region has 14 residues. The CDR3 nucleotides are TGTGCCAGCAGCTCCGGAACGGGTAATTCACCCCTCCACTTT. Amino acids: CASSSGTGNSPLHF.

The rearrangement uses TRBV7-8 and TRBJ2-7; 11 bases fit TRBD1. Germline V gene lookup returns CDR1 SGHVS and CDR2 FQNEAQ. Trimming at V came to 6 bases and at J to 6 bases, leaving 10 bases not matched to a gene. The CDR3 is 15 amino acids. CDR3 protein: CASRSLGQGAGEQYF. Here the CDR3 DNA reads TGTGCCAGCAGGTCCCTTGGACAGGGGGCGGGCGAGCAGTACTTC. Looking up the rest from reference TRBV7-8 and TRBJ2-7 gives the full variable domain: GAGVSQSPRYKVAKRGQDVALRCDPISGHVSLFWYQQALGQGPEFLTYFQNEAQLDKSGLPSDRFFAERPEGSVSTLKIQRTQQEDSAVYLCASRSLGQGAGEQYFGPGTRLTVT.

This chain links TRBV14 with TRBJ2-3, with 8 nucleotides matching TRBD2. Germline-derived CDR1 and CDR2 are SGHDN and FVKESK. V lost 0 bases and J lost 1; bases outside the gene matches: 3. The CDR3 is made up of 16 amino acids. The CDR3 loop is CASSQDGGVGTDTQYF. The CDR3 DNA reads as TGTGCCAGCAGCCAAGACGGGGGGGTCGGCACAGATACGCAGTATTTT. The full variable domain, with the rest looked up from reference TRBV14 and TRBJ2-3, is EAGVTQFPSHSVIEKGQTVTLRCDPISGHDNLYWYRRVMGKEIKFLLHFVKESKQDESGMPNNRFLAERTGGTYSTLKVQPAELEDSGVYFCASSQDGGVGTDTQYFGPGTRLTVL.

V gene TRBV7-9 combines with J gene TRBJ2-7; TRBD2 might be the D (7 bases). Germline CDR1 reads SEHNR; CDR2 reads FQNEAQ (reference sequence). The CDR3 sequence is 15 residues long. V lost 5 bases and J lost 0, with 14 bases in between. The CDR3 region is CASSRGGAPSYEQYF. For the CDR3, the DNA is TGTGCCAGCAGCCGAGGGGGGGCTCCCTCCTACGAGCAGTACTTC.